The 17 T cell receptor beta chains below were found in one sample sequenced in a study of OX40 agonist ivuxolimab in advanced cancers. Using immunoSEQ multiplex PCR, the repertoire was profiled, and TCRdb retains in-frame clones only, with some absent. Among about 40,000 clones listed, about 92% were seen once. This specimen was CD4+ or CD8+ T cells sorted from blood, taken in a trial of the OX40 agonist ivuxolimab. These receptors were taken from an adult with an advanced solid tumor such as melanoma, head and neck, liver or kidney cancer.

The rearrangement joins TRBV5-6 to TRBJ1-1, with D uncertain. Germline-derived CDR1 and CDR2 are SGHDT and YYEEEE. The V gene lost 1 base and the J gene lost 0 bases, with 10 bases spanning the gap. The CDR3 runs to 15 residues. CDR3 sequence: CASSLLGRMNTEAFF. DNA of the CDR3: TGTGCCAGCAGCTTGTTAGGAAGGATGAACACTGAAGCTTTCTTT.

V usage is TRBV2 and J usage is TRBJ2-1, with unresolved D. This CDR3 spans 15 amino acids. Trimming took off 0 bases at V and 9 bases at J, with 15 bases between the two ends. CDR1 is SNHLY, CDR2 FYNNEI, per germline. CDR3 nucleotide sequence: TGTGCCAGCAGTGAAGCGAAGGTAGGCCCCACTGAGCAGTTCTTC. Protein sequence: CASSEAKVGPTEQFF.

This sequence joins TRBV6-1 and TRBJ1-5; D unresolved. V lost 0 bases and J 4 bases, leaving 7 bases between the germline ends. Germline V gene sequence: CDR1 MNHNS, CDR2 SASEGT. This CDR3 region has 14 residues. The CDR3 region has the DNA TGTGCCAGCAGTGAAGCTGGGGTGAATCAGCCCCAGCATTTT. Translating gives CASSEAGVNQPQHF.

The genes are TRBV29-1 and TRBJ1-2; D remains unclear. The V gene lost 5 bases and the J gene lost 2 bases, with 12 bases spanning the gap. CDR3 length: 13 amino acids. Germline assignment: CDR1 SQVTM and CDR2 ANQGSEA. The CDR3 reads CSVTVPQNYGYTF. Here the CDR3 DNA reads TGCAGCGTTACGGTCCCTCAGAACTATGGCTACACCTTC. The entire variable domain, with the rest obtained from reference TRBV29-1 and TRBJ1-2, is as follows: SAVISQKPSRDICQRGTSLTIQCQVDSQVTMMFWYRQQPGQSLTLIATANQGSEATYESGFVIDKFPISRPNLTFSTLTVSNMSPEDSSIYLCSVTVPQNYGYTFGSGTRLTVV.

The chain is built from TRBV4-2 and TRBJ2-1; 11 nucleotides agree with TRBD2. V was clipped by 1 base and J by 5 bases; unmatched bases: 4. The CDR3 sequence is 16 residues long. The germline V gene has CDR1 LGHNA and CDR2 YNFKEQ. CDR3 amino acids: CASSQVKLAGDNEQFF. Here the CDR3 DNA reads TGTGCCAGCAGCCAAGTGAAACTAGCGGGGGACAATGAGCAGTTCTTC.

The V call is TRBV7-9, the J call TRBJ2-2; 7 nucleotides match TRBD1. V trimming: 7 bases; J trimming: 2 bases; junction bases outside the gene matches: 19. Germline loops: CDR1 SEHNR, CDR2 FQNEAQ (reference sequence). This CDR3 region has 19 residues. The DNA for the CDR3 is TGTGCCAGCACCCGTCAGGTACAGGGGATTCTCTTAAACACCGGGGAGCTGTTTTTT. Amino acids: CASTRQVQGILLNTGELFF.

V is TRBV28 and J is TRBJ1-4; D is unresolved. The CDR3 is made up of 14 amino acids. Per germline, CDR1 MDHEN and CDR2 SYDVKM. The germline V and J ends were trimmed by 3 bases and 4 bases, with 9 bases remaining between them. The CDR3 loop reads CASSFVESNEKLFF. Here the CDR3 DNA reads TGTGCCAGCAGTTTTGTTGAGAGTAATGAAAAACTGTTTTTT.

This rearrangement joins TRBV13 to TRBJ2-1, with 9 bases identical to TRBD2. The germline V gene has CDR1 PRHDT and CDR2 FYEKMQ (reference sequence). V was clipped by 5 bases and J by 8 bases; unmatched bases: 7. The CDR3 runs 14 residues. Here the CDR3 reads CASSGGTSRDEQFF. As DNA, the CDR3 is TGTGCCAGCAGCGGCGGGACTAGCAGGGATGAGCAGTTCTTC.

V and J are TRBV27 and TRBJ1-1; D ambiguous. The length of the CDR3 is 16 residues. The ends were cut back, 2 bases at V and 0 bases at J, with 13 bases in the middle. Germline assignment: CDR1 MNHEY and CDR2 SMNVEV (reference sequence). The CDR3 DNA reads TGTGCCAGCAGTTTACACCACCCGTCTCTGAACACTGAAGCTTTCTTT. Its protein product is CASSLHHPSLNTEAFF.

V usage is TRBV7-9 and J usage is TRBJ2-1; 8 nucleotides match TRBD2. Looked up from germline, CDR1 is SEHNR and CDR2 is FQNEAQ (reference sequence). After removal of 4 bases from V and 0 bases from J, the junction contained 5 bases not matched to a gene. The CDR3 consists of 16 residues. The CDR3 DNA reads TGTGCCAGCAGCTCCCCAAGCGGGAGCTCCTACAATGAGCAGTTCTTC. Translation: CASSSPSGSSYNEQFF.

The CDR3 is CASSHGGNTEAFF. As DNA, the CDR3 is TGTGCCAGCAGTCACGGGGGGAACACTGAAGCTTTCTTT. V is TRBV6-5 and J is TRBJ1-1, with D possibly TRBD1 on 5 matching bases. The CDR3 is made up of 13 amino acids. With 5 bases removed from V and 1 base from J, the gap between germline ends came to 8 bases. Germline loops: CDR1 MNHEY, CDR2 SVGAGI.

This chain uses TRBV7-2 with TRBJ2-3, with D unresolved. Germline lookup yields CDR1 SGHTA and CDR2 FQGNSA. Trimming pared 1 base from V and 5 bases from J, leaving 4 bases between. This CDR3 spans 12 amino acids. The CDR3 protein is CASSLVGDTQYF. The CDR3 coding sequence is TGTGCCAGCAGCTTAGTAGGAGATACGCAGTATTTT.

The chain is built from TRBV9 and TRBJ1-2; possible D gene TRBD1, 5 bases. With 4 bases removed from V and 5 bases from J, the gap between germline ends came to 18 bases. There are 15 residues in the CDR3. Germline V gene lookup returns CDR1 SGDLS and CDR2 YYNGEE. The CDR3 DNA reads TGTGCCAGCAGCCCCTGGGGGGGTTCCTCGTATGGCTACACCTTC. Protein: CASSPWGGSSYGYTF.

The V and J genes are TRBV9 and TRBJ1-2; 7 nucleotides agree with TRBD1. The CDR3 has 16 amino acids. The junction had 12 bases not matched to a gene; V was cut back by 0 bases and J by 7 bases. Germline V gives CDR1 SGDLS, CDR2 YYNGEE. CDR3: CASSVGRDSQTPGYTF. As DNA, the CDR3 is TGTGCCAGCAGCGTAGGCCGGGACAGCCAAACTCCTGGCTACACCTTC. The variable domain in full, with the rest retrieved from reference TRBV9 and TRBJ1-2, is DSGVTQTPKHLITATGQRVTLRCSPRSGDLSVYWYQQSLDQGLQFLIQYYNGEERAKGNILERFSAQQFPDLHSELNLSSLELGDSALYFCASSVGRDSQTPGYTFGSGTRLTVV.

CDR3 sequence reads: CASSQSRDSTDTQYF. The CDR3 DNA follows: TGCGCCAGCAGTCAAAGCCGGGATTCCACAGATACGCAGTATTTT. The chain uses TRBV23-1 and TRBJ2-3; tentative D call: TRBD2 (5 bases). TRBV23-1 is placed among ORFs of uncertain function. Trimming left V 2 bases short and J 2 bases short, with 11 bases between. CDR3 length equals 15 residues.

The CDR3, as DNA: TGCGCCAGCAGCGTGGGGCCCGGGGGCCCGGCAGATACGCAGTATTTT. It codes for CASSVGPGGPADTQYF. The J gene is TRBJ2-3, the V gene TRBV5-1; D might be TRBD1 or TRBD2, each matching 6 bases. This CDR3 is 16 amino acids long. From germline, CDR1 is SGHRS and CDR2 YFSETQ. The germline V and J ends were trimmed by 4 bases and 4 bases, with 19 bases remaining between them. The whole variable domain, filled in from reference TRBV5-1 and TRBJ2-3, reads KAGVTQTPRYLIKTRGQQVTLSCSPISGHRSVSWYQQTPGQGLQFLFEYFSETQRNKGNFPGRFSGRQFSNSRSEMNVSTLELGDSALYLCASSVGPGGPADTQYFGPGTRLTVL.

The V gene is TRBV14, the J gene TRBJ1-2; unclear D gene. Trimming took 1 base from V and 2 from J, leaving 5 bases between them. The CDR3 has 13 residues. Germline-derived CDR1 and CDR2 are SGHDN and FVKESK. The CDR3, as DNA: TGTGCCAGCAGCCAAGGGGGAAACTATGGCTACACCTTC. Its protein is CASSQGGNYGYTF.